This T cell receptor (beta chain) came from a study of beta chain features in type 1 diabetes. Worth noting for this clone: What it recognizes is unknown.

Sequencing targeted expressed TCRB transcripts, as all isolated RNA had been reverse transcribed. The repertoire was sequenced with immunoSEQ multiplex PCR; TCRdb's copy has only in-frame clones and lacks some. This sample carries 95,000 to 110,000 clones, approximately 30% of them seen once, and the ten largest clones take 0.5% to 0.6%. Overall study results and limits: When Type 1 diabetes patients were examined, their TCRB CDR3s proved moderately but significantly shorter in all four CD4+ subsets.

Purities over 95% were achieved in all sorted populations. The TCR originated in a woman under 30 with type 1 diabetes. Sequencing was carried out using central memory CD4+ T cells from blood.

The CDR3 DNA is TGTGCCAGCGGGGGATCCGGGACAGCCACAATCGAGCAGTACTTC. Translated, it gives CASGGSGTATIEQYF. The chain uses TRBV5-4 and TRBJ2-7; 7 bases are a match to TRBD1. V dropped 7 bases and J dropped 6; count of bases not matched to a gene: 16. Germline V gene data show CDR1 as SGHNT and CDR2 as YYREEE (reference sequence). This CDR3 region has 15 residues.